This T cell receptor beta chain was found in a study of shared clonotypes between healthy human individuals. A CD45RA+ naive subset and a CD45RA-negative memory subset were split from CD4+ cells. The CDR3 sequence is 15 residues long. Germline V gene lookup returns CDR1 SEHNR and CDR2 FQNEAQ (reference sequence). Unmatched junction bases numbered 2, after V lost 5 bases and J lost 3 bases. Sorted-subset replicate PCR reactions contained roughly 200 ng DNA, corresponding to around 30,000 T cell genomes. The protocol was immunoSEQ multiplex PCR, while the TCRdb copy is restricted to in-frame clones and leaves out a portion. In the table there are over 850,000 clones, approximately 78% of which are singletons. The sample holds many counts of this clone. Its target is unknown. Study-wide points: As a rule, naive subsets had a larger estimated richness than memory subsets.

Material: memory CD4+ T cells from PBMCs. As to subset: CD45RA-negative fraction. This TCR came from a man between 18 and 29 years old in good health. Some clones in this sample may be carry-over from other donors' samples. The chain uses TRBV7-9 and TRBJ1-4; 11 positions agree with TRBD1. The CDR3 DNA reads TGTGCCAGCAGCCCGGGACAGGGGGCTAATGAAAAACTGTTTTTT. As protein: CASSPGQGANEKLFF.